These 8 T cell receptor beta chains were sequenced from one sample in a study of T cell repertoires in aging, cancer and after chemotherapy. Rearranged V-D-J TRB sequences were amplified with a mixed TRB-A/B primer pool. Each CDR3 protein is one row after TCRdb ran MiXCR on the multiplex PCR reads. The sample holds about 17,000 distinct CDR3 sequences; 50% are singletons and the top ten take over 9.5%. TCR beta rearrangements were amplified from peripheral blood genomic DNA. Sequenced: blood. The receptors shown here come from a human donor in good health.

This rearrangement joins TRBV12-3 or TRBV12-4 to TRBJ2-5; 14 bases are shared with TRBD2. Losses at the gene ends were 11 bases for V and 5 bases for J; bases not matched to a gene: 7. The CDR3 length is 14 residues. In DNA form, the CDR3 reads TGTGCCGGGGGGACTAGCGGGAGAGATGAGACCCAGTACTTC. Translating it yields CAGGTSGRDETQYF.

CDR3: CASSGWGGHGAEAFF. Written as DNA, the CDR3 is TGTGCCAGCAGTGGGTGGGGAGGGCACGGCGCTGAAGCTTTCTTT. The chain carries TRBV6-1 and TRBJ1-1; no definite D call. Germline V gene sequence: CDR1 MNHNS, CDR2 SASEGT. The CDR3 runs 15 residues. V was shortened by 4 bases and J by 6 bases, with 18 bases between the two germline ends.

A single count supports this clonotype. The chain recombines TRBV18 with TRBJ2-3; tentative D call: TRBD2 (5 bases). The length of the CDR3 is 14 residues. Germline V CDR1 and CDR2: KGHSH, LQKENI. The V end lost 0 bases, the J end lost 4 bases, and 8 bases lay between the germline ends. The CDR3 here is CASSPPASPDTQYF. The CDR3 coding sequence is TGTGCCAGCTCACCACCGGCTAGCCCAGATACGCAGTATTTT. Supplemented by reference TRBV18 and TRBJ2-3, the full variable domain reads NAGVMQNPRHLVRRRGQEARLRCSPMKGHSHVYWYRQLPEEGLKFMVYLQKENIIDESGMPKERFSAEFPKEGPSILRIQQVVRGDSAAYFCASSPPASPDTQYFGPGTRLTVL.

The chain has TRBV6-1 and TRBJ2-2; the match to TRBD1 covers 10 bases. This CDR3 is built from 15 residues. Per the germline V gene, CDR1 is MNHNS and CDR2 is SASEGT. The V segment lost 6 bases and the J segment 5 bases; nucleotides outside the gene matches: 6. The CDR3 here is CASSGRQGATGELFF. The DNA for the CDR3 is TGTGCCAGCAGCGGCCGACAGGGGGCGACCGGGGAGCTGTTTTTT.

This clonotype was counted between two and nine times. V is TRBV29-1 and J is TRBJ1-1, with D perhaps matching TRBD1 (6 bases). The CDR3 is 12 residues long. Per the germline V gene, CDR1 is SQVTM and CDR2 is ANQGSEA. V was cut by 4 bases and J by 1 base, with 7 bases left in between. The CDR3 spells CSVGRGNTEAFF. The CDR3, as DNA: TGCAGCGTTGGCAGGGGGAACACTGAAGCTTTCTTT.

The chain is built from TRBV6-5 and TRBJ2-7; D assignment may be TRBD1 or TRBD2 (5 bases each). CDR1 MNHEY and CDR2 SVGAGI come from the germline V gene. The CDR3 spans 14 residues. V was shortened by 2 bases and J by 2 bases, with 10 bases between the two germline ends. CDR3 bases: TGTGCCAGCAGTTACGACCGAGGGGCCTACGAGCAGTACTTC. It codes for CASSYDRGAYEQYF.

V and J are TRBV28 and TRBJ2-7; D may be TRBD1 (6 bases). Germline CDR1 MDHEN, CDR2 SYDVKM. V was pared by 2 bases and J by 4 bases, with 15 bases between. This CDR3 spans 15 amino acids. In DNA, the CDR3 is TGTGCCAGCAGTTTAGTGGGGGCGGGTGGGTACGAGCAGTACTTC. It specifies CASSLVGAGGYEQYF.

This clonotype showed up just a few times. The V call is TRBV6-2 or TRBV6-3, the J call TRBJ2-5, with 8 bases aligning to TRBD2. The germline CDR1 and CDR2 sequences are MNHEY and SVGEGT. CDR3 length: 15 residues. V gave up 5 bases and J gave up 4 bases; unmatched junction bases: 9. CDR3 loop: CASSKGAGAIETQYF. The CDR3 nucleotides are TGTGCCAGCAGTAAAGGAGCGGGAGCAATAGAGACCCAGTACTTC.